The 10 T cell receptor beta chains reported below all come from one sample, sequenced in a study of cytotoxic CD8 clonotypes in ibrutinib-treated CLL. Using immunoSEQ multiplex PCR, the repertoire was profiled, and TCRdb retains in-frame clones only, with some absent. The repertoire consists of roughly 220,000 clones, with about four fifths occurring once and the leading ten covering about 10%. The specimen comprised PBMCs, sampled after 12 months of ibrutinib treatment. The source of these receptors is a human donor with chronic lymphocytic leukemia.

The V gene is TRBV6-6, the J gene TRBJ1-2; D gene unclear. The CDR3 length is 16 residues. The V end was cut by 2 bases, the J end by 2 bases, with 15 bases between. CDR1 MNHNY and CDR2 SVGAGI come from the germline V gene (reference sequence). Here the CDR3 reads CASSYPPGKGNYGYTF. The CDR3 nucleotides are TGTGCCAGCAGTTACCCCCCTGGTAAAGGAAACTATGGCTACACCTTC.

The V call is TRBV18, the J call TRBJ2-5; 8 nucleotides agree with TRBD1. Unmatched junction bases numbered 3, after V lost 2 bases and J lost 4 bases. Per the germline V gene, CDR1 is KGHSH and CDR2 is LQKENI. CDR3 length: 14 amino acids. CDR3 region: CASSPIDRGETQYF. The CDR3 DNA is TGTGCCAGCTCACCAATCGACAGGGGAGAGACCCAGTACTTC.

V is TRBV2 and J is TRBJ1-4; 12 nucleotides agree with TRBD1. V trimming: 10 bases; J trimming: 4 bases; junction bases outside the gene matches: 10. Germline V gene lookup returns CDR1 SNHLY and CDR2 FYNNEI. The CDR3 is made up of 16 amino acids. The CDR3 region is CATRPGQGAYNEKLFF. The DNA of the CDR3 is TGTGCCACCAGACCGGGACAGGGGGCTTATAATGAAAAACTGTTTTTT.

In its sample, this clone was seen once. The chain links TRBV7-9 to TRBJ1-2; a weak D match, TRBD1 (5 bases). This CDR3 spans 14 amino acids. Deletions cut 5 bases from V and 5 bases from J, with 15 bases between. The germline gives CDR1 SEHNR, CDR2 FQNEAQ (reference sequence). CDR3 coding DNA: TGTGCCAGCAGCCAGCCCGGCGGGGGTTATGGCTACACCTTC. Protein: CASSQPGGGYGYTF.

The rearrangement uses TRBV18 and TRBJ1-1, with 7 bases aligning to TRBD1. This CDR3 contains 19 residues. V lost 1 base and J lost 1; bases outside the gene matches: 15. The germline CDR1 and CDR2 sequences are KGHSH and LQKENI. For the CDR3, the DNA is TGTGCCAGCTCACCACGCGAGGGGACAGCCACCTTAGGGAACACTGAAGCTTTCTTT. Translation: CASSPREGTATLGNTEAFF.

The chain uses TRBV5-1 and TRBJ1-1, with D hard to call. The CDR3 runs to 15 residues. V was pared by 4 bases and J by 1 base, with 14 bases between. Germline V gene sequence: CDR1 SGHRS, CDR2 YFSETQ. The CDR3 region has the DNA TGCGCCAGCAGCGTCGAACAACTTAAGAACACTGAAGCTTTCTTT. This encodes CASSVEQLKNTEAFF.

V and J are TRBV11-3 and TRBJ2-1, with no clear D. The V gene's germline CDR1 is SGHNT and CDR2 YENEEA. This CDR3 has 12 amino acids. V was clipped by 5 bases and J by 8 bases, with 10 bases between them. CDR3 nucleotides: TGTGCCAGCAGCACCACCTCGGATGAGCAGTTCTTC. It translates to CASSTTSDEQFF.

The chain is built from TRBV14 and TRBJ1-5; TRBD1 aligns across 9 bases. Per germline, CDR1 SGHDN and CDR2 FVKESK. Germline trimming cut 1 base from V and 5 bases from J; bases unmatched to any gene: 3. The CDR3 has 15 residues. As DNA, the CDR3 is TGTGCCAGCAGCCAAGGGACAGGGGCACATCAGCCCCAGCATTTT. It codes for CASSQGTGAHQPQHF.

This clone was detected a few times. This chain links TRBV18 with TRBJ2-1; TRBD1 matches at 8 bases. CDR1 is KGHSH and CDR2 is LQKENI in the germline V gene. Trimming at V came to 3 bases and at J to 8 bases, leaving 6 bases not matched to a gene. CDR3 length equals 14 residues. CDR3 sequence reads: CASSPQGAPDEQFF. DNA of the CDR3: TGTGCCAGCTCACCCCAGGGGGCCCCCGATGAGCAGTTCTTC.

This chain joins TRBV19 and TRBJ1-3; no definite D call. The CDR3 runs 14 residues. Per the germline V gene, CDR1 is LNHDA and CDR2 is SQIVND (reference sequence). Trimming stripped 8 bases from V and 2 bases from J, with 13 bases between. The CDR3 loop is CASADQKTGNTIYF. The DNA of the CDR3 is TGTGCCAGTGCCGATCAGAAGACTGGAAACACCATATATTTT. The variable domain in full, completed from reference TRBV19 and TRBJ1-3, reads DGGITQSPKYLFRKEGQNVTLSCEQNLNHDAMYWYRQDPGQGLRLIYYSQIVNDFQKGDIAEGYSVSREKKESFPLTVTSAQKNPTAFYLCASADQKTGNTIYFGEGSWLTVV.